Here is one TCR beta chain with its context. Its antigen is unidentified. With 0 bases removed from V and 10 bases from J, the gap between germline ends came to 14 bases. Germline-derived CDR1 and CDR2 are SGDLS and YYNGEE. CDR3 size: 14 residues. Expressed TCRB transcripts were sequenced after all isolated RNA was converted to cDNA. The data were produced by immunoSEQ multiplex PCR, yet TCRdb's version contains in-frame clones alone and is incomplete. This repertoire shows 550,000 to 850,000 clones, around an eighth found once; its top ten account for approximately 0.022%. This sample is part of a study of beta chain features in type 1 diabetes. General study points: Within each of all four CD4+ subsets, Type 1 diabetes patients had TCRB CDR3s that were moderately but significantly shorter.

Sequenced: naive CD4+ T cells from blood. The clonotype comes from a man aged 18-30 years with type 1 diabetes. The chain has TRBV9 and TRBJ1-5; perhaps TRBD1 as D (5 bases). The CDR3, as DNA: TGTGCCAGCAGCGTAGGCGGGGCAGGGCGACCCCAGCATTTT. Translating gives CASSVGGAGRPQHF.